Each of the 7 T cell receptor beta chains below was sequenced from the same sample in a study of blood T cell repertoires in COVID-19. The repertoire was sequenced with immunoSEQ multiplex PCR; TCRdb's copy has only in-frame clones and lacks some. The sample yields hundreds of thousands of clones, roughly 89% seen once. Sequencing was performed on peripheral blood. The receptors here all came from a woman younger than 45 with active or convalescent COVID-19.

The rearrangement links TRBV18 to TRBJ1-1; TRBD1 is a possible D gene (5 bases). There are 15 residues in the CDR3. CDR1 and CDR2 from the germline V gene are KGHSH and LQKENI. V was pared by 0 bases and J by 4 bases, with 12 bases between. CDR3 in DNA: TGTGCCAGCTCACCACCGGGCAGGGAAGGCACTGAAGCTTTCTTT. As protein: CASSPPGREGTEAFF.

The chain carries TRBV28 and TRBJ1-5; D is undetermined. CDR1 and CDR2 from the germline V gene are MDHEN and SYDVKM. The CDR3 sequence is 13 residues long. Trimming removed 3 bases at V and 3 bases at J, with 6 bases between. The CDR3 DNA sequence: TGTGCCAGCAGTTTGAGGGTCAATCAGCCCCAGCATTTT. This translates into CASSLRVNQPQHF.

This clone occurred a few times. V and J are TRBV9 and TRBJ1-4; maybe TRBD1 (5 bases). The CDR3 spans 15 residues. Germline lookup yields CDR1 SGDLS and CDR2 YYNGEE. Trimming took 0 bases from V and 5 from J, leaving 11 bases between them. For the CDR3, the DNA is TGTGCCAGCAGCGTAGATTTAGGGGAAAATGAAAAACTGTTTTTT. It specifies CASSVDLGENEKLFF.

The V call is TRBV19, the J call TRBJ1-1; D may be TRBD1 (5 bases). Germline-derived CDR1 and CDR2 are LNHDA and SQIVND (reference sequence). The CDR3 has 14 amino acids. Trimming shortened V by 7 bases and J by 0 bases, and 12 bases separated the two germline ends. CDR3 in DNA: TGTGCCAGTAATTTTGACAGCATGAACACTGAAGCTTTCTTT. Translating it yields CASNFDSMNTEAFF. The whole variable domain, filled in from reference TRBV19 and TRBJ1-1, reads DGGITQSPKYLFRKEGQNVTLSCEQNLNHDAMYWYRQDPGQGLRLIYYSQIVNDFQKGDIAEGYSVSREKKESFPLTVTSAQKNPTAFYLCASNFDSMNTEAFFGQGTRLTVV.

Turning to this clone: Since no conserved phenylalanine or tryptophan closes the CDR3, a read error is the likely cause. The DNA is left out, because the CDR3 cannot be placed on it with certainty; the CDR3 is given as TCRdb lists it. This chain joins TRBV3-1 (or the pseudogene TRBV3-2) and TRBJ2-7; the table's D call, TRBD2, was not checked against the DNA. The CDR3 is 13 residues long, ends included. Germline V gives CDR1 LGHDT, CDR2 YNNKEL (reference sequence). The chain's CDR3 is CASSQGTSGSPTL.

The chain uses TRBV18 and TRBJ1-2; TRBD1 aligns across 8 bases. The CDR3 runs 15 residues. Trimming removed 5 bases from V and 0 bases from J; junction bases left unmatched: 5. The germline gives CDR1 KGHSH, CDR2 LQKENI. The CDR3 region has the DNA TGTGCCAGCTCAACAGGGGGACAGACTAACTATGGCTACACCTTC. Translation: CASSTGGQTNYGYTF.

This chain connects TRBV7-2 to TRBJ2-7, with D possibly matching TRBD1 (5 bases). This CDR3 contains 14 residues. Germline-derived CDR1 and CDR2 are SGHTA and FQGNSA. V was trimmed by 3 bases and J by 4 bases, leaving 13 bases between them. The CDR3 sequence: CASSFGAGKYEQYF. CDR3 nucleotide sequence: TGTGCCAGCAGCTTTGGTGCAGGGAAATACGAGCAGTACTTC.